What follows describes a single TCR beta chain. This sample stems from a study of blood T cell repertoires in COVID-19. In the study overall: From the United States, Italy and Spain came samples of acute and convalescent COVID-19. In each case, the material was cDNA or gDNA derived from T cells, B-cell-depleted T cells, or PBMCs.

V was pared by 5 bases and J by 4 bases, with 18 bases between. The germline V gene has CDR1 SNHLY and CDR2 FYNNEI. The CDR3 totals 16 residues. How the authors handled the data: From reference gene primer amplification, estimates of nucleated cell counts were derived. TCRdb's table, derived via immunoSEQ multiplex PCR, lists solely in-frame clones and lacks some. Clone size and V and J calls were adopted from that table, with D and trimming inferred from the DNA. The sample holds more than 250,000 clones, around 78% seen once. The TCR originated in a man aged 60 to 75 who had recovered from COVID-19. Sequenced: peripheral blood. V gene TRBV2 combines with J gene TRBJ1-3, with D unresolved. The CDR3 DNA follows: TGTGCCAGCAGTAGGGTCGGGCGGGCCTCGGGAAACACCATATATTTT. It is translated as CASSRVGRASGNTIYF.